These 19 T cell receptor beta chains were all obtained from the same sample, sequenced in a study of molecular identifiers for immune sequencing clone quantification. One entry per CDR3 protein, called by TCRdb with MiXCR from the PCR reads. The sample contains approximately 680,000 distinct CDR3 sequences, less than 30% of which appear only once. Sequenced: naive CD8+ T cells from blood, with Jurkat cell RNA spiked in. Specified subset: FACS-sorted CD8+CD4-CCR7+CD45RA+ naive T cells. The receptors shown here come from a human donor in good health. Some libraries in this study had Jurkat cell RNA spiked in.

For the CDR3, the DNA is TGTGCCAGCAGCATGACAAGTATGAACACTGAAGCTTTCTTT. It translates to CASSMTSMNTEAFF. The J gene is TRBJ1-1, the V gene TRBV13; D gene unclear. The CDR3 length is 14 residues. V was cut by 5 bases and J by 0 bases, with 10 bases left in between. CDR1 is PRHDT and CDR2 is FYEKMQ in the germline V gene (reference sequence).

This clonotype has ten or more counts. In DNA, the CDR3 is TGTGCCAGCAGCCCAGAGGGGGAGACCCAGTACTTC. Protein: CASSPEGETQYF. This chain uses TRBV7-6 with TRBJ2-5, with D perhaps TRBD1 or TRBD2 (5 bases each). V gave up 5 bases and J gave up 5 bases, with 9 bases separating them. Germline loops: CDR1 SGHVS, CDR2 FNYEAQ. The CDR3 totals 12 residues.

The genes are TRBV6-6 and TRBJ1-5; possibly TRBD1 for D (5 bases). CDR1 is MNHNY and CDR2 is SVGAGI in the germline V gene (reference sequence). CDR3 length equals 19 residues. The germline V and J ends were trimmed by 2 bases and 6 bases, with 26 bases remaining between them. CDR3 sequence (DNA): TGTGCCAGCAGTTACCTCTGGGACCGTAGGGTAGGATATCTTCAGCCCCAGCATTTT. Translating gives CASSYLWDRRVGYLQPQHF.

In this sample, this clonotype turned up many times. This rearrangement joins TRBV29-1 to TRBJ2-3, with D possibly being TRBD2 (6 bases). Per the germline V gene, CDR1 is SQVTM and CDR2 is ANQGSEA. The V gene lost 4 bases and the J gene lost 3 bases, with 11 bases spanning the gap. This CDR3 region has 13 residues. Here the CDR3 reads CSVVSLATDTQYF. In nucleotides, the CDR3 is TGCAGCGTTGTTTCTCTAGCGACAGATACGCAGTATTTT.

As concerns this clonotype: Possible read error: a much larger clone is one base away. V usage is TRBV7-9 and J usage is TRBJ1-1; D ambiguous. Germline CDR1 reads SEHNR; CDR2 reads FQNEAQ (reference sequence). This CDR3 is built from 13 residues. The CDR3 region is CASGLAPRTEAFF. The CDR3 coding sequence is TGTGCCAGCGGCTTAGCGCCCCGAACTGAAGCTTTCTTT.

With regard to this clonotype: A much larger clone sits a single nucleotide away, making a read error possible. The J gene is TRBJ1-1, the V gene TRBV27; a weak D match, TRBD1 (5 bases). This CDR3 is 13 amino acids long. Germline V gene sequence: CDR1 MNHEY, CDR2 SMNVEV (reference sequence). CDR3 protein: CAGSLGSQVEAFF. CDR3 DNA sequence: TGTGCCGGCAGTTTGGGATCACAGGTTGAAGCTTTCTTT.

On this clonotype: One end of the junction varies from germline; a read error may be responsible. V usage is TRBV5-3 and J usage is TRBJ2-7, with TRBD1 identical over 10 bases. TRBV5-3 is sorted into the ORF group, with uncertain function. The CDR3 consists of 16 residues. This chain's CDR3 is CASSWGRDRGFYEQYF. In nucleotides, the CDR3 is TGTGCCAGCAGCTGGGGGAGGGACAGGGGATTCTACGAGCAGTACTTC.

As concerns this clonotype: A read error may explain this, as a much larger clone is one base away. This rearrangement joins TRBV2 to TRBJ1-1; D uncertain. This CDR3 is built from 12 residues. Germline V gives CDR1 SNHLY, CDR2 FYNNEI. The CDR3 loop reads CSSSYMGTEAFF. CDR3 DNA sequence: TGTTCCAGCAGTTACATGGGCACTGAAGCTTTCTTT.

This clonotype has only a few counts. V is TRBV19 and J is TRBJ1-3; unclear D gene. The CDR3 has 15 amino acids. V was trimmed by 5 bases and J by 0 bases, leaving 11 bases between them. Germline CDR1 reads LNHDA; CDR2 reads SQIVND (reference sequence). CDR3 protein: CASSPLAGSGNTIYF. CDR3 nucleotide sequence: TGTGCCAGTAGTCCGCTCGCAGGCTCTGGAAACACCATATATTTT.

Of note for this clonotype: One base away lies a much larger clone, so this may be a sequencing read error. It is likely a read error, because the conserved phenylalanine at the end of the CDR3 is missing. The chain joins TRBV20-1 to TRBJ2-7; D is possibly TRBD1 or TRBD2 (5 bases each). CDR1 DFQATT and CDR2 SNEGSKA come from the germline V gene (reference sequence). This CDR3 spans 11 amino acids. Trimming shortened V by 5 bases and J by 6 bases, and 11 bases separated the two germline ends. Here the CDR3 DNA reads TGCAGTGCTCTGGGGGTAGGCGAGCAGTACTCC. This sequence encodes CSALGVGEQYS.

This chain joins TRBV5-6 and TRBJ2-3; 9 bases align to TRBD1. Germline V gene lookup returns CDR1 SGHDT and CDR2 YYEEEE. Trimming cost V 6 bases and J 4 bases; bases outside gene matches: 6. The CDR3 totals 14 residues. CDR3 amino acids: CASTQRTGADTQYF. The CDR3 coding sequence is TGTGCCAGCACCCAGAGGACAGGGGCAGATACGCAGTATTTT. The full variable domain, completed using reference TRBV5-6 and TRBJ2-3, is DAGVTQSPTHLIKTRGQQVTLRCSPKSGHDTVSWYQQALGQGPQFIFQYYEEEERQRGNFPDRFSGHQFPNYSSELNVNALLLGDSALYLCASTQRTGADTQYFGPGTRLTVL.

This clonotype turned up a few times. The rearrangement links TRBV7-9 to TRBJ1-2; 7 positions agree with TRBD1. The CDR3 is 12 residues long. After removal of 6 bases from V and 8 bases from J, the junction contained 6 bases not matched to a gene. Germline-derived CDR1 and CDR2 are SEHNR and FQNEAQ (reference sequence). The CDR3 nucleotides are TGTGCCAGCAGAGCAGGGGGTTTGGGCTACACCTTC. Translation: CASRAGGLGYTF.

On this clonotype: A read error may account for a junction end that differs from germline. The chain joins TRBV2 to TRBJ2-7, with 9 bases that match TRBD1. CDR3 length: 16 amino acids. CDR1 is SNHLY and CDR2 is FYNNEI in the germline V gene. The DNA of the CDR3 is TGTGCCAGCAGAAAATCGGGACAGGGCCTAGGCTACGAGCAGTCCTTC. Translation gives CASRKSGQGLGYEQSF.

The CDR3 region has the DNA TGTGCCAGCGAATTCCGAGGACTAGCGGAAGAGACCCAGTACTTC. Residues: CASEFRGLAEETQYF. V and J are TRBV13 and TRBJ2-5, with TRBD2 matching over 10 bases. Looked up from germline, CDR1 is PRHDT and CDR2 is FYEKMQ (reference sequence). The CDR3 length is 15 residues. Trimming removed 8 bases from V and 3 bases from J; junction bases left unmatched: 9.

To note about this clonotype: This may come from a read error, since a much larger clone is one base off. The V gene is TRBV4-3, the J gene TRBJ2-2; tentative D call: TRBD1 (5 bases). The CDR3 is made up of 16 amino acids. Trimming removed 1 base from V and 6 bases from J, with 15 bases in between. Germline CDR1 is LGHNA and CDR2 is YSLEER. The CDR3 sequence is CASSQGVLGAAGELFF. The CDR3 DNA reads TGCGCCAGCAGCCAAGGTGTCTTAGGGGCGGCCGGGGAGCTGTTTTTT.

This sequence joins TRBV27 and TRBJ1-2, with D possibly matching TRBD1 (6 bases). The length of the CDR3 is 16 residues. V gave up 3 bases and J gave up 1 base, with 15 bases separating them. From germline, CDR1 is MNHEY and CDR2 SMNVEV (reference sequence). The CDR3 is CASSFISLGGNYGYTF. CDR3 sequence (DNA): TGTGCCAGCAGTTTTATATCGCTAGGGGGTAACTATGGCTACACCTTC.

This clonotype was seen a few times. V usage is TRBV10-2 and J usage is TRBJ2-7; 8 bases are shared with TRBD2. The junction had 4 bases not matched to a gene; V was cut back by 6 bases and J by 3 bases. In germline, CDR1 is WSHSY, CDR2 SAAADI. The CDR3 totals 13 residues. DNA for the CDR3: TGCGCCAGCAGAGCGGGAGTCTACTACGAGCAGTACTTC. Amino acids: CASRAGVYYEQYF.

This clonotype was counted only a few times. The junction does not match germline at one end; this may be a read error. V is TRBV27 and J is TRBJ2-2, with D uncertain. Germline V CDR1 and CDR2: MNHEY, SMNVEV (reference sequence). The CDR3 runs to 13 residues. The CDR3 region has the DNA TGTGCCTGCAGCTCGGCTTGGACCGGGGAGCTGTTTTTT. Translation gives CACSSAWTGELFF.

This clonotype was recorded a few times. At one end, the junction sequence differs from germline, possibly due to a read error. The V and J genes are TRBV7-2 and TRBJ2-5; D may be TRBD2 (5 bases). This CDR3 has 13 amino acids. CDR1 and CDR2 (germline): SGHTA, FQGNSA. The CDR3 nucleotides are TGTGCCAGCAGCCCAGGACTGCAAGAGATCCAGTACTTC. Its protein product is CASSPGLQEIQYF.